The clone carrying this TCR beta chain was picked up one time. The sample comes from a study of immune characterization of retroperitoneal liposarcoma. From the PCR reads, TCRdb called clonotypes with MiXCR, one entry per CDR3 protein. Among a few thousand distinct CDR3 sequences listed, around 40% were seen once. Germline CDR1 SGHVS, CDR2 FQNEAQ. The CDR3 is made up of 16 amino acids. This sequence was found in a male donor with retroperitoneal liposarcoma. This chain links TRBV7-8 with TRBJ2-5; 9 positions agree with TRBD1. The tail of the sequence fits TRBJ2-1 better, so the J call may be wrong. The material sequenced was tumor tissue. The CDR3 DNA is TGTGCCAATACGCCTGCCGGGACAGGGAGACACAATGAGCAGTTCTTC. It yields the protein CANTPAGTGRHNEQFF.